This TCR beta chain came from a study of regulatory T cells in long-lasting Graves disease. This clonotype was detected ten times or more. Trimming removed 5 bases from V and 2 bases from J, with 10 bases in between. CDR1 and CDR2 (germline): SGHTA, FQGNSA. The CDR3 spans 13 residues. TCR beta libraries were built with iRepertoire HTBI primers and Arm-PCR of CDR3 regions. From the multiplex PCR reads, TCRdb called clonotypes with MiXCR, one entry per CDR3 protein. The data hold about 420,000 distinct CDR3 sequences, with about 15% observed a single time. Stated time point: newly diagnosed GD, antithyroid drugs for less than 3 months. After RNA was extracted from PBMCs, the TCR library was made from it. The same sample was also studied in work on T cells in Graves' hyperthyroidism and ophthalmopathy.

J is TRBJ2-7 and V is TRBV7-2; D possibly corresponds to TRBD2 (6 bases). Sequencing used peripheral blood mononuclear cells (PBMCs), obtained at new diagnosis, from a patient treated with antithyroid drugs. This clonotype originated in a woman aged 18-35 years with Graves disease. CDR3 in DNA: TGTGCCAGCAGCCTAGGGAGGCCCTACGAGCAGTACTTC. It codes for CASSLGRPYEQYF.